Following are 18 T cell receptor beta chains from one sample sequenced in a study of read filtering for tumor transcriptome and immune sequencing. Molecular barcoded adaptors covering alpha/delta and beta/gamma chains were used on roughly 400 ng RNA. One entry per CDR3 protein, called by TCRdb with MiXCR from the reads. The sample lists approximately 58,000 distinct CDR3 sequences, about 12% seen once, with 16% in the top ten. Sequences were obtained from a population of CD138-negative cells sorted from bone marrow. Every receptor here comes from a donor aged 40 or over with multiple myeloma.

With regard to this clonotype: The junction differs from germline at one of its ends, possibly a read error. The chain links TRBV28 to TRBJ1-5; D is unresolved. CDR1 and CDR2 (germline): MDHEN, SYDVKM. The CDR3 extends over 14 amino acids. The CDR3 nucleotides read TGTGCCAGCGGCCCCGCCGTGGGAGGGCAGCCCCAGCTTTTT. Amino acids: CASGPAVGGQPQLF.

The table lists this clonotype with many counts. This chain joins TRBV7-9 and TRBJ2-7, with 9 bases lining up with TRBD2. Losses at the gene ends were 1 base for V and 2 bases for J; bases not matched to a gene: 9. The CDR3 is made up of 17 amino acids. In germline, CDR1 is SEHNR, CDR2 FQNEAQ (reference sequence). The CDR3 nucleotides are TGTGCCAGCAGCTTAGGGTCGGCGGGGGGGCCCCCCTACGAGCAGTACTTC. Translated, it gives CASSLGSAGGPPYEQYF.

This clonotype was detected many times. The chain has TRBV5-1 and TRBJ1-5; D may be TRBD1 (6 bases). Germline loops: CDR1 SGHRS, CDR2 YFSETQ. V was cut by 0 bases and J by 1 base, with 17 bases left in between. The CDR3 runs 18 residues. The CDR3 spells CASSLAGGGAGSNQPQHF. CDR3 sequence (DNA): TGCGCCAGCAGCTTGGCCGGTGGGGGGGCCGGGAGCAATCAGCCCCAGCATTTT.

This clonotype was counted only a few times. One base away lies a much larger clone, so this may be a sequencing read error. The V and J genes are TRBV7-3 and TRBJ2-1; D is undetermined. The CDR3 runs to 15 residues. CDR1 and CDR2 from the germline V gene are SGHTA and FQGTGA. For the CDR3, the DNA is TGTGCCGGCAGCTTTGGCAGAAGGTCCTACAATGAGCAGTTCTTC. Its translation is CAGSFGRRSYNEQFF.

This clonotype was seen a handful of times. The V gene is TRBV7-6, the J gene TRBJ2-6; D not certain. The CDR3 is made up of 17 amino acids. The V end was cut by 0 bases, the J end by 1 base, with 10 bases between. Germline CDR1 and CDR2: SGHVS and FNYEAQ. The CDR3 is CASSLAGRHSGANVLTF. The CDR3, as DNA: TGTGCCAGCAGCTTAGCCGGGCGCCATTCTGGGGCCAACGTCCTGACTTTC.

At least ten counts were recorded for this clonotype. V gene TRBV5-1 combines with J gene TRBJ1-5; 7 bases agree with TRBD1. This CDR3 region has 14 residues. The ends lost 4 bases at V and 6 bases at J; junction bases unmatched: 7. Germline values: CDR1 SGHRS, CDR2 YFSETQ. In DNA, the CDR3 is TGCGCCAGCAGCCCGACAGGGTTTTCTCAGCCCCAGCATTTT. Translation: CASSPTGFSQPQHF.

This clonotype was seen ten or more times. The rearrangement uses TRBV5-1 and TRBJ2-3; D may match TRBD1 or TRBD2 (7 bases each). CDR1 and CDR2 from the germline V gene are SGHRS and YFSETQ. Trimming stripped 7 bases from V and 2 bases from J, with 14 bases between. CDR3 length: 14 residues. In DNA, the CDR3 is TGCGCCAGCGGGGAGGGGGCCGTCACAGATACGCAGTATTTT. Translation gives CASGEGAVTDTQYF.

Concerning this clonotype: This may stem from a read error, because a much larger clone lies one nucleotide away. The V call is TRBV20-1, the J call TRBJ2-7, with D maybe TRBD1 (6 bases). The CDR3 has 14 residues. Per the germline V gene, CDR1 is DFQATT and CDR2 is SNEGSKA (reference sequence). V was shortened by 4 bases and J by 2 bases, with 15 bases between the two germline ends. CDR3 DNA sequence: TGCAGTGCTAATACAGGGATAGACACCTACGAGCAGTACTTC. Amino acid sequence: CSANTGIDTYEQYF.

This clonotype was seen many times. V gene TRBV9 combines with J gene TRBJ2-3; D possibly corresponds to TRBD1 (7 bases). This CDR3 region has 15 residues. Germline V CDR1 and CDR2: SGDLS, YYNGEE. V dropped 3 bases and J dropped 3 bases, with 14 bases sitting between them. This CDR3 is CASSAGGFGTDTQYF. CDR3 DNA sequence: TGTGCCAGCAGCGCAGGGGGGTTCGGGACAGATACGCAGTATTTT.

About this clonotype: This may arise from a read error, as a much more abundant clone is one base away. The CDR3 ends on some other residue instead of the conserved phenylalanine or tryptophan, so this is likely a read error. The chain is built from TRBV27 and TRBJ2-3, with D hard to call. The germline CDR1 and CDR2 sequences are MNHEY and SMNVEV (reference sequence). The germline V and J ends were trimmed by 4 bases and 8 bases, with 13 bases remaining between them. This CDR3 contains 13 residues. CDR3 nucleotides: TGTGCCAGCAGTTCTATGGCAAGTGGTACGCAGTATTCT. Its protein is CASSSMASGTQYS.

The V and J genes are TRBV7-3 and TRBJ2-2, with 9 bases fitting TRBD1. This CDR3 region has 17 residues. The V and J ends lost 0 bases and 0 bases, in that order; junction bases with no gene match: 2. Germline loops: CDR1 SGHTA, CDR2 FQGTGA. The CDR3 here is CASSLTRDRANTGELFF. The CDR3, as DNA: TGTGCCAGCAGCTTAACCCGGGACAGGGCGAACACCGGGGAGCTGTTTTTT.

There are a few counts of this clonotype. The chain has TRBV11-2 and TRBJ2-1; 9 positions match TRBD2. V lost 0 bases and J lost 6; bases outside the gene matches: 3. The V gene's germline CDR1 is SGHAT and CDR2 FQNNGV. The CDR3 is made up of 15 amino acids. CDR3 protein: CASSLEGLASNEQFF. CDR3 nucleotides: TGTGCCAGCAGCTTAGAGGGACTAGCTTCCAATGAGCAGTTCTTC.

This clonotype has at least ten counts. The rearrangement uses TRBV4-1 and TRBJ1-4; 8 bases fit TRBD1. This CDR3 contains 17 residues. Germline values: CDR1 MGHRA, CDR2 YSYEKL. The J segment lost 3 bases and the V segment lost 3 bases, leaving 9 bases of the junction unmatched. The CDR3 sequence is CASSQIGQGAANEKLFF. As DNA, the CDR3 is TGCGCCAGCAGCCAGATAGGACAGGGTGCGGCTAATGAAAAACTGTTTTTT.

This clonotype was seen repeatedly, ten times or more. The V and J genes are TRBV27 and TRBJ1-1; 9 nucleotides match TRBD1. V shed 7 bases and J 1 base; nucleotides not matched to a gene: 7. The CDR3 sequence is 15 residues long. Per germline, CDR1 MNHEY and CDR2 SMNVEV (reference sequence). CDR3: CASTGTGRGNTEAFF. DNA of the CDR3: TGTGCCAGCACTGGGACAGGGCGAGGGAACACTGAAGCTTTCTTT.

In this sample, this clonotype turned up many times. The chain's CDR3 is CASSPGEGDTQYF. The CDR3 coding sequence is TGTGCCAGCAGCCCCGGCGAGGGAGATACGCAGTATTTT. The chain joins TRBV5-5 to TRBJ2-3, with a weak D call TRBD2 (5 bases). The CDR3 has 13 amino acids. V was shortened by 4 bases and J by 5 bases, with 11 bases between the two germline ends. Germline CDR1 and CDR2: SGHKS and YYEKEE (reference sequence). The entire variable domain, with the rest obtained from reference TRBV5-5 and TRBJ2-3, is as follows: DAGVTQSPTHLIKTRGQQVTLRCSPISGHKSVSWYQQVLGQGPQFIFQYYEKEERGRGNFPDRFSARQFPNYSSELNVNALLLGDSALYLCASSPGEGDTQYFGPGTRLTVL.

The sample holds many counts of this clonotype. The V gene is TRBV18, the J gene TRBJ1-2; maybe TRBD1 (6 bases). Trimming took 2 bases from V and 5 from J, leaving 24 bases between them. The CDR3 runs 18 residues. In germline, CDR1 is KGHSH, CDR2 LQKENI. In nucleotides, the CDR3 is TGTGCCAGCTCACCAGAGGGCACAGGGCAGTACTCTTTATATGGCTACACCTTC. Translating gives CASSPEGTGQYSLYGYTF.

In this sample, this clonotype turned up many times. The junction does not match germline at one end; this may be a read error. V gene TRBV7-9 combines with J gene TRBJ1-1, with D possibly matching TRBD1 (6 bases). Germline V gives CDR1 SEHNR, CDR2 FQNEAQ (reference sequence). The CDR3 contains 12 residues. The CDR3 nucleotides are TGTGCCAGCAACTTAGGGGGGACTGAAGCTTTCTTT. It encodes CASNLGGTEAFF.

Many counts were recorded for this clonotype. The chain joins TRBV18 to TRBJ2-1; a possible D gene is TRBD1 (6 bases). The CDR3 is made up of 16 amino acids. Germline loops: CDR1 KGHSH, CDR2 LQKENI. V lost 5 bases to trimming and J lost 5 bases, with 19 bases between them. CDR3 coding DNA: TGTGCCAGCTCAGGCGGGCTCGGGACACCAAACAATGAGCAGTTCTTC. This gives the protein CASSGGLGTPNNEQFF.